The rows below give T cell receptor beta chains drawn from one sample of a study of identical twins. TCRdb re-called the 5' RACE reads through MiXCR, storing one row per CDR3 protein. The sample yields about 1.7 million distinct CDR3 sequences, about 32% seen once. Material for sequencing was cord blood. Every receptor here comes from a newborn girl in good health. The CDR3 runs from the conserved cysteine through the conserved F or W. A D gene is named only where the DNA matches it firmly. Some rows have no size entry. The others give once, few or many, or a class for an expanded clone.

CDR3: CSASVGGRSYNEQFF; DNA: TGCAGTGCTAGCGTCGGGGGCCGCTCCTACAATGAGCAGTTCTTC; size: few; J: TRBJ2-1; V: TRBV20-1; D: NA
CDR3: CSAATGGAETPLHF; DNA: TGCAGTGCTGCGACAGGGGGCGCGGAGACACCCCTCCACTTT; size: NA; J: TRBJ1-6; V: TRBV20-1; D: TRBD1
CDR3: CASTKGRNNSPLHF; DNA: TGTGCCAGCACCAAAGGACGGAATAATTCACCCCTCCACTTT; size: few; J: TRBJ1-6; V: TRBV2; D: NA
CDR3: CASSSQGLAGSHYNEQFF; DNA: TGTGCCAGCAGCTCACAAGGACTAGCGGGGTCCCACTACAATGAGCAGTTCTTC; size: few; J: TRBJ2-1; V: TRBV7-2; D: TRBD2
CDR3: CASSPSGINEKLFF; DNA: TGTGCCAGCAGCCCAAGCGGCATTAATGAAAAACTGTTTTTT; size: NA; J: TRBJ1-4; V: TRBV11-2; D: NA
CDR3: CASSARIRGTSDYEQFF; DNA: TGTGCCAGCAGCGCACGGATCAGAGGGACTAGCGACTATGAGCAGTTCTTC; size: few; J: TRBJ2-1; V: TRBV9; D: TRBD2
CDR3: CATERGTLQYF; DNA: TGTGCCACCGAAAGGGGAACGTTGCAGTACTTC; size: few; J: TRBJ2-5; V: TRBV19; D: NA
CDR3: CASSPITVGACNEQFF; DNA: TGTGCCAGCAGTCCTATTACCGTAGGGGCCTGCAATGAGCAGTTCTTC; size: NA; J: TRBJ2-1; V: TRBV12-3/TRBV12-4; D: NA
CDR3: CASSLQGASYNEQFF; DNA: TGTGCCAGCAGCTTACAGGGGGCGTCCTACAATGAGCAGTTCTTC; size: NA; J: TRBJ2-1; V: TRBV28; D: TRBD1
CDR3: CASSRGQGRRETQYF; DNA: TGTGCCAGCAGCCGGGGACAGGGAAGGCGAGAGACCCAGTACTTC; size: few; J: TRBJ2-5; V: TRBV3-1; D: TRBD1
CDR3: CAISESSGVETQYF; DNA: TGTGCCATCAGTGAGTCGAGTGGGGTGGAGACCCAGTACTTC; size: NA; J: TRBJ2-5; V: TRBV10-3; D: NA
CDR3: CASSYSTGRYEQYF; DNA: TGTGCCAGCAGTTACTCGACAGGGAGGTACGAGCAGTACTTC; size: few; J: TRBJ2-7; V: TRBV6-6; D: NA
CDR3: CASSVQGYSYEQYF; DNA: TGTGCCAGCAGCGTGCAGGGGTACTCCTACGAGCAGTACTTC; size: many; J: TRBJ2-7; V: TRBV5-5; D: NA
CDR3: CSASPAIQGVYEQFF; DNA: TGCAGTGCTAGTCCGGCGATCCAGGGAGTTTATGAGCAGTTCTTC; size: NA; J: TRBJ2-1; V: TRBV20-1; D: NA
CDR3: CAIGTGGSNQPQHF; DNA: TGTGCCATCGGGACAGGGGGCAGCAATCAGCCCCAGCATTTT; size: NA; J: TRBJ1-5; V: TRBV10-3; D: TRBD1
CDR3: CASSIRGPGPGSEAFF; DNA: TGCGCCAGCAGCATACGAGGGCCAGGGCCAGGATCTGAAGCTTTCTTT; size: NA; J: TRBJ1-1; V: TRBV5-1; D: NA
CDR3: CASTRGRATDTQYF; DNA: TGTGCCAGCACCCGAGGGCGGGCAACAGATACGCAGTATTTT; size: NA; J: TRBJ2-3; V: TRBV27; D: NA
CDR3: CASSEYRGNQPQHF; DNA: TGTGCCAGCAGCGAGTACAGGGGCAATCAGCCCCAGCATTTT; size: few; J: TRBJ1-5; V: TRBV6-6; D: NA
CDR3: CSARVPYRGVDYEQYF; DNA: TGCAGTGCTAGAGTGCCTTACAGGGGGGTAGACTACGAGCAGTACTTC; size: few; J: TRBJ2-7; V: TRBV20-1; D: TRBD1
CDR3: CAGSRTGGQGDTQYF; DNA: TGTGCCGGCAGCCGAACGGGGGGCCAGGGAGATACGCAGTATTTT; size: once; J: TRBJ2-3; V: TRBV4-2; D: NA
CDR3: CASSPLGTLSNGYTF; DNA: TGTGCCAGCAGTCCCCTCGGGACCCTTTCGAATGGCTACACCTTC; size: NA; J: TRBJ1-2; V: TRBV12-3/TRBV12-4; D: NA
CDR3: CASSFPFRGYNTGELFF; DNA: TGTGCCAGCAGTTTCCCCTTCAGGGGTTACAACACCGGGGAGCTGTTTTTT; size: NA; J: TRBJ2-2; V: TRBV28; D: NA
CDR3: CASSVGGRAYYEQYF; DNA: TGTGCCAGCAGCGTAGGCGGCAGGGCGTACTACGAGCAGTACTTC; size: NA; J: TRBJ2-7; V: TRBV9; D: NA